Following are 27 T cell receptor beta chains from one sample sequenced in a study of identical twins. TCRdb fed the 5' RACE reads into MiXCR, producing one record per CDR3 protein. The profile covers 260,000 or so distinct CDR3 sequences, with roughly 7.5% appearing a single time and around 5% taken by the ten largest. Separately, the same data were catalogued under a study of yellow fever vaccine responses in identical twins.

The sample taken for sequencing was CD8+ T cells sorted from blood. These receptors all come from a woman aged 18-35 years in good health.

This clonotype was counted ten times or more. V is TRBV29-1 and J is TRBJ2-2; D possibly uses TRBD1 or TRBD2 (5 bases each). The CDR3 extends over 13 amino acids. Per the germline V gene, CDR1 is SQVTM and CDR2 is ANQGSEA. Trimming left V 8 bases short and J 3 bases short, with 13 bases between. The CDR3 DNA reads TGCAGCCCGTCGGGGCACGACACCGGGGAGCTGTTTTTT. The encoded protein is CSPSGHDTGELFF.

This clonotype was seen only a few times. The chain employs TRBV4-2 and TRBJ2-7; D uncertain. Trimming cost V 4 bases and J 2 bases, with 9 bases left between them. Per the germline V gene, CDR1 is LGHNA and CDR2 is YNFKEQ. This CDR3 is built from 13 residues. The CDR3 protein is CASSPLGTYEQYF. CDR3 nucleotides: TGTGCCAGCAGCCCTCTAGGGACCTACGAGCAGTACTTC.

This clonotype was picked up a small number of times. The CDR3 region has the DNA TGTGCCAGCAGACCCCTCGTCGAGCAGTACTTC. Its protein product is CASRPLVEQYF. The rearrangement joins TRBV5-8 to TRBJ2-7; no clear D. The CDR3 contains 11 residues. Germline CDR1 reads SGHTS; CDR2 reads YDEGEE. V lost 5 bases and J 6 bases, leaving 9 bases between the germline ends.

A few counts support this clonotype. The J gene is TRBJ2-1, the V gene TRBV4-1, with 10 bases matching TRBD2. This CDR3 has 14 residues. Unmatched junction bases numbered 6, after V lost 8 bases and J lost 5 bases. CDR1 MGHRA and CDR2 YSYEKL come from the germline V gene. The CDR3 region has the DNA TGCGCCAGCTGGAGCGGGGGGGGCGACAATGAGCAGTTCTTC. This translates into CASWSGGGDNEQFF.

This chain uses TRBV11-2 with TRBJ2-7; tentative D call: TRBD1 (6 bases). CDR1 is SGHAT, CDR2 FQNNGV, per germline. V was clipped by 2 bases and J by 5 bases, with 10 bases between them. The CDR3 length is 13 residues. Here the CDR3 reads CASSLTGFNEQYV. CDR3 nucleotide sequence: TGTGCCAGCAGCTTAACAGGGTTCAACGAGCAGTACGTC.

This clonotype has a count of ten or more. This chain uses TRBV12-3 or TRBV12-4 with TRBJ1-2, with a tentative D call TRBD1 (5 bases). Trimming took off 7 bases at V and 4 bases at J, with 22 bases between the two ends. There are 16 residues in the CDR3. CDR3 residues: CASNVAGGPGGYGYTF. In DNA form, the CDR3 reads TGTGCCAGCAATGTGGCAGGTGGTCCCGGGGGCTATGGCTACACCTTC.

This clonotype was seen many times. V gene TRBV4-1 combines with J gene TRBJ2-1; TRBD1 agrees at 11 bases. In germline, CDR1 is MGHRA, CDR2 YSYEKL. V lost 5 bases, J lost 5 bases, and 5 bases stayed unmatched. The CDR3 is made up of 15 amino acids. CDR3 nucleotides: TGCGCCAGCAGCGCAGGGGACAGGGGGGACAATGAGCAGTTCTTC. It encodes CASSAGDRGDNEQFF.

This clonotype occurred a few times. The chain couples TRBV3-1 to TRBJ2-3; D may be TRBD2 (6 bases). Between the trimmed V and J ends, which lost 0 bases and 2 bases, there was a span of 15 bases. This CDR3 region has 17 residues. Germline V CDR1 and CDR2: LGHDT, YNNKEL (reference sequence). The CDR3 sequence is CASSQDGEEPITDTQYF. The CDR3 DNA reads as TGTGCCAGCAGCCAAGATGGGGAGGAACCGATCACAGATACGCAGTATTTT.

This clonotype showed up many times. The V and J genes are TRBV20-1 and TRBJ2-1, with 8 bases lining up with TRBD1. The length of the CDR3 is 13 residues. The V segment lost 6 bases and the J segment 5 bases; nucleotides outside the gene matches: 6. The germline CDR1 and CDR2 sequences are DFQATT and SNEGSKA (reference sequence). As DNA, the CDR3 is TGCAGTGCCAGACAGGGGAATCACAATGAGCAGTTCTTC. It encodes CSARQGNHNEQFF.

The chain has TRBV27 and TRBJ1-4; a weak D match, TRBD1 (5 bases). The CDR3 length is 15 residues. The V gene lost 2 bases and the J gene lost 7 bases, with 14 bases spanning the gap. Germline values: CDR1 MNHEY, CDR2 SMNVEV (reference sequence). The CDR3 nucleotides read TGTGCCAGCAGTTTAAGGGCCCGCGGGGGTGAAAAACTGTTTTTT. This sequence encodes CASSLRARGGEKLFF.

The table lists this clonotype with a few counts. V usage is TRBV10-2 and J usage is TRBJ1-4; D gene ambiguous. The CDR3 totals 14 residues. Trimming took off 3 bases at V and 7 bases at J, with 12 bases between the two ends. Germline assignment: CDR1 WSHSY and CDR2 SAAADI. The chain's CDR3 is CASSDGSRPEKLFF. CDR3 in DNA: TGCGCCAGCAGTGACGGAAGCCGCCCTGAAAAACTGTTTTTT.

This clonotype was seen at least ten times. The V call is TRBV6-6, the J call TRBJ2-1; no clear D. V was clipped by 0 bases and J by 6 bases, with 3 bases between them. The CDR3 has 12 residues. Germline loops: CDR1 MNHNY, CDR2 SVGAGI (reference sequence). The CDR3 region has the DNA TGTGCCAGCAGTTACTCCCTCAATGAGCAGTTCTTC. Its translation is CASSYSLNEQFF.

This clonotype was found a few times. This sequence joins TRBV2 and TRBJ2-1, with 9 positions matching TRBD2. CDR3 length equals 15 residues. CDR1 is SNHLY, CDR2 FYNNEI, per germline. V lost 2 bases to trimming and J lost 3 bases; unmatched junction nucleotides: 2. CDR3 in amino acids: CASSETSGRYNEQFF. In nucleotides, the CDR3 is TGTGCCAGCAGTGAAACTAGCGGGCGCTACAATGAGCAGTTCTTC.

In its sample, this clonotype was seen a few times. The chain couples TRBV2 to TRBJ2-6, with 8 positions matching TRBD1. The CDR3 covers 17 residues. V lost 8 bases, J lost 0 bases, and 9 bases stayed unmatched. CDR1 and CDR2 from the germline V gene are SNHLY and FYNNEI. Here the CDR3 reads CASGLRTGYSGANVLTF. CDR3 bases: TGTGCCAGCGGGCTCCGGACAGGGTACTCTGGGGCCAACGTCCTGACTTTC.

This rearrangement joins TRBV2 to TRBJ1-1; D is uncertain. Trimming pared 7 bases from V and 3 bases from J, leaving 15 bases between. Germline CDR1 reads SNHLY; CDR2 reads FYNNEI. CDR3 length: 14 amino acids. The CDR3 loop reads CASIFAAEDTEAFF. CDR3 DNA: TGTGCCAGCATTTTTGCGGCGGAGGACACTGAAGCTTTCTTT.

This clonotype was observed a single time. The CDR3 loop is CASSPGRGGNYEQYF. The CDR3 nucleotides are TGCGCCAGCAGCCCGGGTAGGGGAGGGAACTACGAGCAGTACTTC. This rearrangement joins TRBV10-2 to TRBJ2-7; 7 bases agree with TRBD2. The germline V gene encodes CDR1 WSHSY and CDR2 SAAADI. The length of the CDR3 is 15 residues. V trimming: 6 bases; J trimming: 3 bases; junction bases outside the gene matches: 11.

This clonotype appeared a few times. The V call is TRBV24-1, the J call TRBJ2-2; D possibly matches TRBD1 or TRBD2 (5 bases each). The CDR3 sequence is 14 residues long. Germline V CDR1 and CDR2: KGHDR, SFDVKD. V gave up 2 bases and J gave up 3 bases, with 6 bases separating them. CDR3 region: CATSDWGHTGELFF. CDR3 in DNA: TGTGCCACCAGTGATTGGGGACACACCGGGGAGCTGTTTTTT.

The chain uses TRBV6-1 and TRBJ2-1, with 10 positions matching TRBD2. The germline CDR1 and CDR2 sequences are MNHNS and SASEGT. There are 13 residues in the CDR3. V lost 8 bases, J lost 9 bases, and 7 bases stayed unmatched. CDR3 nucleotide sequence: TGTGCCAGCGGGAGCGGGGGGGCAGGTGAGCAGTTCTTC. It is translated as CASGSGGAGEQFF.

By its share, this clonotype is medium-sized (0.01 to 0.1%). For the CDR3, the DNA is TGCAGCGTACCCGCGGGCGGGGAGCTGTTTTTT. Its protein is CSVPAGGELFF. This chain links TRBV29-1 with TRBJ2-2, with TRBD2 as a possible D gene (5 bases). Deletions cut 6 bases from V and 7 bases from J, with 9 bases between. The germline V gene has CDR1 SQVTM and CDR2 ANQGSEA. The CDR3 totals 11 residues.

This clonotype turned up a few times. This chain connects TRBV27 to TRBJ2-3; no firm D call. Germline-derived CDR1 and CDR2 are MNHEY and SMNVEV (reference sequence). The germline V and J ends were trimmed by 4 bases and 4 bases, with 9 bases remaining between them. This CDR3 has 13 residues. The CDR3 DNA reads TGTGCCAGCAGTTACCGCGCGGCAGATACGCAGTATTTT. Protein product: CASSYRAADTQYF.

The CDR3 nucleotides are TGTGCCAGCAGGCCTAGCGACAGCCACCAAGAGACCCAGTACTTC. Residues: CASRPSDSHQETQYF. This rearrangement joins TRBV7-9 to TRBJ2-5, with D possibly TRBD2 on 6 matching bases. Trimming stripped 6 bases from V and 0 bases from J, with 14 bases between. CDR1 is SEHNR, CDR2 FQNEAQ, per germline (reference sequence). The CDR3 extends over 15 amino acids.

This chain links TRBV1 with TRBJ2-5. TRBV1 is assigned pseudogene status. The CDR3 consists of 13 residues. Here the CDR3 reads CTSSQSSQETQYF. Written as DNA, the CDR3 is TGCACCAGCAGCCAAAGTTCCCAGGAGACCCAGTACTTC.

This clonotype has ten or more counts. The rearrangement joins TRBV5-1 to TRBJ2-7; 7 nucleotides align to TRBD1. The CDR3 contains 15 residues. Losses at the gene ends were 3 bases for V and 7 bases for J; bases not matched to a gene: 13. Germline CDR1 is SGHRS and CDR2 is YFSETQ. The DNA of the CDR3 is TGCGCCAGCAGCTACGGACAGGTTGCTCAGGAGGAGCAGTACGTC. Protein product: CASSYGQVAQEEQYV.

This clonotype has at least ten counts. The J gene is TRBJ2-1, the V gene TRBV7-8, with 10 bases identical to TRBD2. The V gene's germline CDR1 is SGHVS and CDR2 FQNEAQ. Trimming removed 5 bases from V and 2 bases from J; junction bases left unmatched: 6. The CDR3 is made up of 16 amino acids. The CDR3 region is CASSPEGLAPYNEQFF. The CDR3 bases are TGTGCCAGCAGCCCTGAGGGACTAGCGCCCTACAATGAGCAGTTCTTC.

There are a few counts of this clonotype. The chain couples TRBV7-9 to TRBJ1-3, with no clear D. CDR1 is SEHNR, CDR2 FQNEAQ, per germline (reference sequence). The V end was cut by 10 bases, the J end by 4 bases, with 11 bases between. The CDR3 length is 12 residues. The CDR3 region has the DNA TGTGCCACTAGGTCACAAGGAAACACCATATATTTT. Translating gives CATRSQGNTIYF.

V is TRBV27 and J is TRBJ2-3; 8 bases fit TRBD1. Trimming removed 7 bases from V and 4 bases from J; junction bases left unmatched: 10. Germline V gene data show CDR1 as MNHEY and CDR2 as SMNVEV (reference sequence). The CDR3 contains 15 residues. The CDR3: CASILRTGRADTQYF. The CDR3 DNA reads TGTGCCAGCATCCTAAGGACAGGGCGCGCAGATACGCAGTATTTT.

This clonotype has more than one count but fewer than ten. This chain connects TRBV20-1 to TRBJ1-5; TRBD1 matches at 9 bases. Germline loops: CDR1 DFQATT, CDR2 SNEGSKA (reference sequence). This CDR3 comprises 15 residues. The V and J ends lost 3 bases and 5 bases, in that order; junction bases with no gene match: 8. CDR3: CSASPGQGFDQPQHF. The CDR3 nucleotides are TGCAGTGCTAGCCCGGGACAGGGTTTTGATCAGCCCCAGCATTTT.